These 23 T cell receptor beta chains share one sample of origin, sequenced in a study of T cell responses to AZD1222 COVID-19 vaccine. Clones were read by immunoSEQ multiplex PCR, and TCRdb kept only the in-frame ones, dropping some. The sample has about 140,000 clones; around 89% are singletons. The sample was peripheral blood, taken on day 0 of AZD1222 vaccination. The receptors come from an adult in good health.

The gene calls are TRBV14 and TRBJ1-2; D uncertain. The CDR3 covers 14 residues. Between the trimmed V and J ends, which lost 1 base and 7 bases, there was a span of 13 bases. Per the germline V gene, CDR1 is SGHDN and CDR2 is FVKESK. CDR3 region: CASSQVQEKGGYTF. The CDR3 DNA is TGTGCCAGCAGCCAAGTCCAGGAAAAGGGTGGCTACACCTTC.

The V gene is TRBV7-2, the J gene TRBJ2-1; D gene uncertain. Germline CDR1 reads SGHTA; CDR2 reads FQGNSA. V was clipped by 7 bases and J by 0 bases, with 13 bases between them. This CDR3 spans 15 amino acids. In nucleotides, the CDR3 is TGTGCCAGCATCATAGGGTCCAGCTCCTACAATGAGCAGTTCTTC. This sequence encodes CASIIGSSSYNEQFF. The entire variable domain, with the rest obtained from reference TRBV7-2 and TRBJ2-1, is as follows: GAGVSQSPSNKVTEKGKDVELRCDPISGHTALYWYRQSLGQGLEFLIYFQGNSAPDKSGLPSDRFSAERTGGSVSTLTIQRTQQEDSAVYLCASIIGSSSYNEQFFGPGTRLTVL.

The chain recombines TRBV5-6 with TRBJ2-3; 9 bases agree with TRBD1. The V segment lost 3 bases and the J segment 4 bases; nucleotides outside the gene matches: 12. Germline V gene sequence: CDR1 SGHDT, CDR2 YYEEEE. There are 17 residues in the CDR3. CDR3 protein: CASSSVQGARIADTQYF. The CDR3 DNA reads TGTGCCAGCAGCTCAGTACAGGGGGCGCGGATTGCAGATACGCAGTATTTT.

As regards this clone: The same CDR3 is also encoded by other DNA sequences in this sample. This chain uses TRBV2 with TRBJ1-6, with D perhaps matching TRBD1 (6 bases). Per the germline V gene, CDR1 is SNHLY and CDR2 is FYNNEI. Between the trimmed V and J ends, which lost 1 base and 7 bases, there was a span of 11 bases. The CDR3 loop spans 15 amino acids. The CDR3 is CASSEGTGRNSPLHF. The DNA of the CDR3 is TGTGCCAGCAGTGAAGGAACAGGGCGAAATTCACCCCTCCACTTT.

J is TRBJ2-7 and V is TRBV4-1; perhaps TRBD2 as D (6 bases). V shed 2 bases and J shed 2 bases, with 22 bases lying between them. This CDR3 region has 18 residues. Germline values: CDR1 MGHRA, CDR2 YSYEKL. The CDR3 reads CASSQTLAGGSSTYEQYF. The CDR3 bases are TGCGCCAGCAGCCAAACTCTAGCCGGAGGGTCCTCGACCTACGAGCAGTACTTC.

The chain uses TRBV19 and TRBJ1-5, with D maybe TRBD1 (5 bases). The CDR3 covers 13 residues. V lost 6 bases, J lost 2 bases, and 8 bases lay in between. Per germline, CDR1 LNHDA and CDR2 SQIVND (reference sequence). The CDR3 loop is CASRGDRNQPQHF. CDR3 DNA: TGTGCCAGTAGGGGGGACCGCAATCAGCCCCAGCATTTT. Looking up the rest from reference TRBV19 and TRBJ1-5 gives the full variable domain: DGGITQSPKYLFRKEGQNVTLSCEQNLNHDAMYWYRQDPGQGLRLIYYSQIVNDFQKGDIAEGYSVSREKKESFPLTVTSAQKNPTAFYLCASRGDRNQPQHFGDGTRLSIL.

This sequence joins TRBV3-1 (or the pseudogene TRBV3-2) and TRBJ2-5, with a weak D call TRBD1 (5 bases). Germline CDR1 is LGHDT and CDR2 is YNNKEL (reference sequence). V lost 5 bases and J 2 bases, leaving 24 bases between the germline ends. This CDR3 is built from 18 residues. The CDR3 nucleotides read TGTGCCAGCAGCAGGGGTGGAATTGAAGTTTTTACACAAGAGACCCAGTACTTC. Protein product: CASSRGGIEVFTQETQYF.

V and J are TRBV7-9 and TRBJ1-2; D remains ambiguous. V was clipped by 5 bases and J by 1 base, with 11 bases between them. Per the germline V gene, CDR1 is SEHNR and CDR2 is FQNEAQ (reference sequence). The CDR3 runs 14 residues. CDR3 loop: CASSPQEGNYGYTF. The CDR3 nucleotides read TGTGCCAGCAGCCCCCAGGAGGGTAACTATGGCTACACCTTC.

The chain combines TRBV2 with TRBJ1-5; D uncertain. V lost 4 bases and J lost 1, with 8 bases in between. CDR3 length: 14 amino acids. Germline assignment: CDR1 SNHLY and CDR2 FYNNEI. The CDR3 DNA is TGTGCCAGCAGTGGCATGGTAAGCAATCAGCCCCAGCATTTT. Translating it yields CASSGMVSNQPQHF.

The rearrangement links TRBV5-6 to TRBJ2-5, with no clear D. The V and J ends lost 3 bases and 7 bases respectively, with 10 bases between them. CDR1 is SGHDT and CDR2 is YYEEEE in the germline V gene. The CDR3 is 12 residues long. The CDR3 nucleotides are TGTGCCAGCAGCTCCGTTGTGGGGACCCAGTACTTC. Translated, it gives CASSSVVGTQYF.

CDR3: CASSLEAGGPGTQYF. The CDR3 coding sequence is TGTGCCAGCAGCTTAGAAGCGGGGGGGCCCGGTACGCAGTATTTT. This rearrangement joins TRBV7-2 to TRBJ2-3, with TRBD2 matching 10 bases. J was trimmed by 8 bases and V by 1 base; bases with no gene match: 6. The CDR3 totals 15 residues. Germline V CDR1 and CDR2: SGHTA, FQGNSA.

V usage is TRBV13 and J usage is TRBJ1-6; D gene unclear. This CDR3 is built from 18 residues. Germline values: CDR1 PRHDT, CDR2 FYEKMQ (reference sequence). The V end lost 0 bases, the J end lost 0 bases, and 12 bases lay between the germline ends. CDR3 amino acids: CASSLGRGLHSYNSPLHF. CDR3 sequence (DNA): TGTGCCAGCAGCTTAGGCCGAGGATTACACTCCTATAATTCACCCCTCCACTTT.

V gene TRBV27 combines with J gene TRBJ1-4, with D perhaps TRBD1 (6 bases). V shed 3 bases and J shed 6 bases, with 11 bases lying between them. The CDR3 loop spans 14 amino acids. The V gene's germline CDR1 is MNHEY and CDR2 SMNVEV (reference sequence). As DNA, the CDR3 is TGTGCCAGCAGTTTTTGGGCAGGGGATGAAAAACTGTTTTTT. Protein sequence: CASSFWAGDEKLFF.

The J gene is TRBJ2-7, the V gene TRBV10-3; 12 positions match TRBD2. Germline values: CDR1 ENHRY, CDR2 SYGVKD. This CDR3 region has 13 residues. V shed 9 bases and J 7 bases; nucleotides not matched to a gene: 7. CDR3 nucleotides: TGTGCCATATCTAGCGGGGGGGCCGGGGAGCAGTACTTC. Translating gives CAISSGGAGEQYF.

The chain uses TRBV9 and TRBJ1-2, with a tentative D call TRBD1 (6 bases). The CDR3 sequence is 15 residues long. The germline gives CDR1 SGDLS, CDR2 YYNGEE. Trimming stripped 5 bases from V and 5 bases from J, with 19 bases between. CDR3 region: CASRGQGTREYGYTF. CDR3 coding DNA: TGTGCCAGCAGGGGCCAGGGGACGCGAGAATATGGCTACACCTTC.

The V call is TRBV18, the J call TRBJ2-1; D is uncertain. This CDR3 has 13 residues. Germline V lookup: CDR1 KGHSH, CDR2 LQKENI. Trimming removed 6 bases at V and 9 bases at J, with 15 bases between. As DNA, the CDR3 is TGTGCCAGCTCCAGACTGGACCTCGGTGAGCAGTTCTTC. Residues: CASSRLDLGEQFF.

The chain combines TRBV4-1 with TRBJ2-2; D not certain. This CDR3 has 12 residues. Trimming stripped 0 bases from V and 8 bases from J, with 4 bases between. Germline CDR1 and CDR2: MGHRA and YSYEKL. The CDR3 protein is CASSQEQGELFF. CDR3 coding DNA: TGCGCCAGCAGCCAAGAACAGGGGGAGCTGTTTTTT.

This chain uses TRBV11-2 with TRBJ2-2, with 9 nucleotides matching TRBD1. Germline loops: CDR1 SGHAT, CDR2 FQNNGV. The CDR3 length is 15 residues. The V and J ends lost 7 bases and 1 base, in that order; junction bases with no gene match: 4. This CDR3 reads CASNRQGGNTGELFF. CDR3 DNA: TGTGCCAGCAACCGACAGGGGGGGAACACCGGGGAGCTGTTTTTT.

The J gene is TRBJ2-3, the V gene TRBV18; TRBD1 agrees at 9 bases. There are 15 residues in the CDR3. Germline V gene data show CDR1 as KGHSH and CDR2 as LQKENI. V shed 8 bases and J 0 bases; nucleotides not matched to a gene: 6. CDR3 bases: TGTGCCAGCAAAGCGGACAGGGGTAGCACAGATACGCAGTATTTT. It codes for CASKADRGSTDTQYF.

To note about this clone: Other DNA sequences in the same sample also yield this CDR3. This chain uses TRBV11-2 with TRBJ2-1, with D unclear. V was pared by 1 base and J by 11 bases, with 9 bases between. The germline V gene encodes CDR1 SGHAT and CDR2 FQNNGV. The CDR3 is 12 residues long. The CDR3 sequence is CASSLARSQQFF. CDR3 in DNA: TGTGCCAGCAGCTTAGCGCGGTCTCAGCAGTTCTTC.

The genes are TRBV7-9 and TRBJ2-2; 8 bases are shared with TRBD1. V lost 4 bases and J lost 5; bases outside the gene matches: 18. Germline V lookup: CDR1 SEHNR, CDR2 FQNEAQ (reference sequence). The CDR3 spans 19 residues. In nucleotides, the CDR3 is TGTGCCAGCAGCTCCAGTCTCTGGACAGGGCCACTGAGGACCGGGGAGCTGTTTTTT. Residues: CASSSSLWTGPLRTGELFF.

This chain connects TRBV9 to TRBJ2-7; 7 bases are shared with TRBD2. The germline gives CDR1 SGDLS, CDR2 YYNGEE. The CDR3 covers 16 residues. The ends lost 0 bases at V and 1 base at J; junction bases unmatched: 7. The CDR3 DNA is TGTGCCAGCAGCGTAGGGCAGGGAGCGGGATCCTACGAGCAGTACTTC. Its translation: CASSVGQGAGSYEQYF. Based on the CDR3 plus reference TRBV9 and TRBJ2-7, the full variable domain is DSGVTQTPKHLITATGQRVTLRCSPRSGDLSVYWYQQSLDQGLQFLIQYYNGEERAKGNILERFSAQQFPDLHSELNLSSLELGDSALYFCASSVGQGAGSYEQYFGPGTRLTVT.

This clone was observed a handful of times. The chain links TRBV4-2 to TRBJ2-7, with D unclear. Trimming cost V 1 base and J 3 bases, with 10 bases left between them. CDR1 LGHNA and CDR2 YNFKEQ come from the germline V gene. The CDR3 has 14 residues. The DNA of the CDR3 is TGTGCCAGCAGCCAAGGAACTGACAACTACGAGCAGTACTTC. It specifies CASSQGTDNYEQYF.